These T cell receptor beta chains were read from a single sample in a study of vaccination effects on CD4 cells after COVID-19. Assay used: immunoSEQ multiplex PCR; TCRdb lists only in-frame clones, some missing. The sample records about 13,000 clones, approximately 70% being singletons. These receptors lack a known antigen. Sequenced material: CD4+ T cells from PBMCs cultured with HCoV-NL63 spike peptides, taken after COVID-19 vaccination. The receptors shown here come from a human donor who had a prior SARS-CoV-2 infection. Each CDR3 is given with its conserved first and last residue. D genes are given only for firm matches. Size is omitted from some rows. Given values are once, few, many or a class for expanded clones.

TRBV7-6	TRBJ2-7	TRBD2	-	TGTGCCAGCAGCGCCCAAGGCCCTAGCGGGGGGACCTACGAGCAGTACTTC	CASSAQGPSGGTYEQYF
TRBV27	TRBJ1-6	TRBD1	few	TGTGCCAGCAGTTTATCCGGGACAGTCTATAATTCACCCCTCCACTTT	CASSLSGTVYNSPLHF
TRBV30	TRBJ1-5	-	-	TGTGCCTGGAATGACGGTGTTTCTGGTAACCAGCCCCAGCATTTT	CAWNDGVSGNQPQHF
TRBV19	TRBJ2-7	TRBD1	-	TGTGCCAGTAGTACGCAAGGACAGGGAACCTACGAGCAGTACTTC	CASSTQGQGTYEQYF
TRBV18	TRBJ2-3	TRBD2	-	TGTGCCAGCTCCGGGACTAGCGGAGATACGCAGTATTTT	CASSGTSGDTQYF
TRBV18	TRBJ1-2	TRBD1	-	TGTGCCAGCTCACCTGCAGGTGGACAGGGAGGTTATGGCTACACCTTC	CASSPAGGQGGYGYTF
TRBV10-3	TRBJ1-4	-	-	TGTGCCATCAGTGACCGGGAAACTAATGAAAAACTGTTTTTT	CAISDRETNEKLFF
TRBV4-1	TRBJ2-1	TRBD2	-	TGCGCCAGCAGCCAAGAATCTCTTCGGGGACTAGCGGGGAGAAGGACCTACAATGAGCAGTTCTTC	CASSQESLRGLAGRRTYNEQFF
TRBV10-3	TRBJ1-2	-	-	TGTGCCATCAATGGCCCGGAGGGTGGCTACACCTTC	CAINGPEGGYTF
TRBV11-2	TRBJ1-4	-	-	TGTGCCAGCAGCTTAGATAGGGCTGGGGAACTGTTTTTT	CASSLDRAGELFF
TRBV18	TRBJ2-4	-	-	TGTGCCAGCTCACCATTGGGCAGACAAAACATTCAGTACTTC	CASSPLGRQNIQYF
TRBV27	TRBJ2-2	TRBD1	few	TGTGCCAGCAGGAGTGACAGGGGATGGGCCGGGGAGCTGTTTTTT	CASRSDRGWAGELFF
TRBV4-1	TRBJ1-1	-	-	TGCGCCAGCAGCCAAGAACTGGGCGGACGGAACACTGAAGCTTTCTTT	CASSQELGGRNTEAFF
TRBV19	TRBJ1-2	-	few	TGTGCCAGTACCGCAGCCTCCTCGGGATATGGCTACACCTTC	CASTAASSGYGYTF
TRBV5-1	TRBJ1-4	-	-	TGCGCCAGCAGACCGGAGGAGGCGTCGAGTGAAAAACTGTTTTTT	CASRPEEASSEKLFF
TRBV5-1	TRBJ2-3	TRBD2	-	TGCGCCAGCAGCACCGGGACTACTTCAGATACGCAGTATTTT	CASSTGTTSDTQYF
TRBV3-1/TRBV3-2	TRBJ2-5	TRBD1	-	TGTGCCAGCAGAAATACAGGGGGCGTAGAGACCCAGTACTTC	CASRNTGGVETQYF
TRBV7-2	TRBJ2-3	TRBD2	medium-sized	TGTGCCAGCAGCTCGCCTAAGACTAGCCCAGATACGCAGTATTTT	CASSSPKTSPDTQYF
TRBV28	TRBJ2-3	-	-	TGTGCCAGCAGCCTGGGGGGGACAGGCTCAGATACGCAGTATTTT	CASSLGGTGSDTQYF
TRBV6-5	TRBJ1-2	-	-	TGTGCCAGCAGAACCCCGGGCCACTATGGCTACACCTTC	CASRTPGHYGYTF
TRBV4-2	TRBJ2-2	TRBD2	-	TGTGCCAGCAGCCAATACGGACTAGCGGGGGGGCCAGAGGCTGGGGAGCTGTTTTTT	CASSQYGLAGGPEAGELFF
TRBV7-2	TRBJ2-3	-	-	TGTGCCAGCAGCCCCACGGTCACAGATACGCAGTATTTT	CASSPTVTDTQYF
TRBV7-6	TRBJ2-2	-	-	TGTGCCAGCAGCCGAGCTGACAGGATTGGATTTCGCACCGGGGAGCTGTTTTTT	CASSRADRIGFRTGELFF
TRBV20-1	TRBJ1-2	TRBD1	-	TGTGGCTGGGACAGGGGCTCTGGCTACACCTTC	CGWDRGSGYTF
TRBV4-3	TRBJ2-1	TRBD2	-	TGCGCCAGCAGCCCCGCGGCGCTAGCGGGGACTGACAATGAGCAGTTCTTC	CASSPAALAGTDNEQFF
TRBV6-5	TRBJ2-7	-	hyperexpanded	TGTGCCAGCAGTTCAACAGGGTTTTCCTCCTACGAGCAGTACTTC	CASSSTGFSSYEQYF
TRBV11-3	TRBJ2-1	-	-	TGTGCCAGCAGCTTAGTTTTTAATGAGCAGTTCTTC	CASSLVFNEQFF
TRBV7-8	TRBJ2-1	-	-	TGTGCCAGCAGCTTGGGTCAAGACAATGAGCAGTTCTTC	CASSLGQDNEQFF
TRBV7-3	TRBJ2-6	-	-	TGTGCCAGCAGCTCTACCTCTGGGGCCAACGTCCTGACTTTC	CASSSTSGANVLTF
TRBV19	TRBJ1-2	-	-	TGTGCCAGTAGTACCCCAACTCGGATGGGGGCTAGTGGCTACACCTTC	CASSTPTRMGASGYTF
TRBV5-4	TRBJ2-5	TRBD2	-	TGTGCCAGCACCCGGGGCACTAGCGGACTCCAAGAGACCCAGTACTTC	CASTRGTSGLQETQYF
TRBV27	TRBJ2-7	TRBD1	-	TGTGCCAGCAGAACACCCCGGGACAGGGGTCGGGCGGGGGACTACGAGCAGTACTTC	CASRTPRDRGRAGDYEQYF
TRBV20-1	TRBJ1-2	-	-	TGCAGTGCTAGTTTCAGGGGTGATAGGAACTATGGCTACACCTTC	CSASFRGDRNYGYTF
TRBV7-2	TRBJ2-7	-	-	TGTGCCAGCAGCCGTCGATCCCACCTCGGGGGGACATCCTACGAGCAGTACTTC	CASSRRSHLGGTSYEQYF
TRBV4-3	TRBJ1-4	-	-	TGCGCCAGCAGCCCTCGGGGCAGCGATGAAAAACTGTTTTTT	CASSPRGSDEKLFF
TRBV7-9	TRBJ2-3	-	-	TGTGCCAGCAGCTTAGCTATTGTTGGGGGCACAGATACGCAGTATTTT	CASSLAIVGGTDTQYF
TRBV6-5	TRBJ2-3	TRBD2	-	TGTGCCAGCAGTTACTCGCCTAGCGGGAGAACAGATACGCAGTATTTT	CASSYSPSGRTDTQYF
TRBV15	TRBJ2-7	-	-	TGTGCCACCAGCAGAGGGAGGGACCTATACGAGCAGTACTTC	CATSRGRDLYEQYF
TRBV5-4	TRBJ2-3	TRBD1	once	TGTGCCAGCACCTCGGGACAGGGGGCAGATACGCAGTATTTT	CASTSGQGADTQYF
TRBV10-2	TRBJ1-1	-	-	TGCGCCAGCAGGACGGGGAGAGAAGCTTTCTTT	CASRTGREAFF
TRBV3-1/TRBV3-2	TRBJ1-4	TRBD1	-	TGTGCCAGCAGCCGCTCTGAAACAGGGGGTGAAAAACTGTTTTTT	CASSRSETGGEKLFF
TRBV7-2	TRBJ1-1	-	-	TGTGCCAGCAGCCCCCGGCCTGGGTCAGGGACTGAAGCTTTCTTT	CASSPRPGSGTEAFF
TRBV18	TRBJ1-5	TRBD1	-	TGTGCCAGCTCACCGCTAGGGACAGGGGGCGGGCAGCCCCAGCATTTT	CASSPLGTGGGQPQHF
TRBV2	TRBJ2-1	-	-	TGTGCCAGCAGTGCGCTAAATGAGCAGTTCTTC	CASSALNEQFF
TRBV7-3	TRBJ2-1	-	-	TGTGCCAGCAGCTTAGAGGGATTTAGCAATGAGCAGTTCTTC	CASSLEGFSNEQFF